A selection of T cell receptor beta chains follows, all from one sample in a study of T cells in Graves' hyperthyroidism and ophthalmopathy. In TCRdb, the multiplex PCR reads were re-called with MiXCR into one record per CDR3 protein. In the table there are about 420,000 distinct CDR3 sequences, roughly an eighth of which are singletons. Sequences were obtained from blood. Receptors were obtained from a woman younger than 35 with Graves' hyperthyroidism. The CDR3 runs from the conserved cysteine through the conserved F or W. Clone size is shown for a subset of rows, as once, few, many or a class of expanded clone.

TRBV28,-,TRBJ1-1,CASSFGRFGQNTEAFF
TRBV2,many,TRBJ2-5,CASSGRRDQETQYF
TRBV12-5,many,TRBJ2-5,CASGLDIGLGETQYF
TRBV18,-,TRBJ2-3,CASSPIPRRTSTDTQYF
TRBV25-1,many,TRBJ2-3,CASMGTGVWADTDTQYF
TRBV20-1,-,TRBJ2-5,CSASAEPKTQYF
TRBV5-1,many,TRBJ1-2,CASSLSPENYGYTF
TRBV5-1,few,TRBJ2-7,CASSLRQGVQEQYF
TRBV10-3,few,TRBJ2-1,CAISKSGSSYNEQFF
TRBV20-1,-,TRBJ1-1,CSTHENTEAFF
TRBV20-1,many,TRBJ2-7,CSASPTGGYEQYF